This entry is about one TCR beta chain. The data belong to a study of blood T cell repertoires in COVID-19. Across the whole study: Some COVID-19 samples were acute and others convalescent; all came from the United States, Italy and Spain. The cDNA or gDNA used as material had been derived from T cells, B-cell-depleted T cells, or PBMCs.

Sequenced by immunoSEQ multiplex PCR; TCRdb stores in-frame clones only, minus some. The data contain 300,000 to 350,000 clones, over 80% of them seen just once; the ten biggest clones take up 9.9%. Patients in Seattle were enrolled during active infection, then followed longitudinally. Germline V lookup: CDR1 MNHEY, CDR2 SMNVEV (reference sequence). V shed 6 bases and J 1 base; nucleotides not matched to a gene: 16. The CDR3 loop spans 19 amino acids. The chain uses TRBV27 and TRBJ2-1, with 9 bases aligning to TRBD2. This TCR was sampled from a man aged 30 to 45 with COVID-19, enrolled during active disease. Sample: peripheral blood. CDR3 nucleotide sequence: TGTGCCAGCAGCCTTTTAGCGGGAGCGCTTCAAACATCCTACAATGAGCAGTTCTTC. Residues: CASSLLAGALQTSYNEQFF.